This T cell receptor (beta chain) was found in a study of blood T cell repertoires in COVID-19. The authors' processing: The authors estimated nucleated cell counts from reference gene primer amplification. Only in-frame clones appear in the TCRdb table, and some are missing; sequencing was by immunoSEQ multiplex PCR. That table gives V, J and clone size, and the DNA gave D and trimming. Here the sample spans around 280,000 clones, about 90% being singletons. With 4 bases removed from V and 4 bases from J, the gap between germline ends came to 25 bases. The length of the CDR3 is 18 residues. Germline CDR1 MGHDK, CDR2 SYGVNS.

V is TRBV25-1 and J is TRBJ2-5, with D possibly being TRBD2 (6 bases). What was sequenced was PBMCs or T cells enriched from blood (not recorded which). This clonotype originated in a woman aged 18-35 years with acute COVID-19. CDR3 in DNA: TGTGCCAGCAGTGTGATTGGGTCTAGCGACACGAACCTAGAGACCCAGTACTTC. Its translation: CASSVIGSSDTNLETQYF.